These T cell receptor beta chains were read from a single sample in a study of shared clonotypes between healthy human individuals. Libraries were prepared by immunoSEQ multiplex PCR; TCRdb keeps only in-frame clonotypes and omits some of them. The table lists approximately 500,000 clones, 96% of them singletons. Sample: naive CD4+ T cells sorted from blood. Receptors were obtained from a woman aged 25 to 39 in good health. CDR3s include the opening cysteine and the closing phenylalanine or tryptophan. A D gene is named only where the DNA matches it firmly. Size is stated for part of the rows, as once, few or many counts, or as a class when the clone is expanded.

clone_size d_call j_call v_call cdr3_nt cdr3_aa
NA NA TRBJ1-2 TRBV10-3 TGTGCCATCAGTGACAGGGGATCTTATGGCTACACCTTC CAISDRGSYGYTF
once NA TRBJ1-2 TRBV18 TGTGCCAGCTCAACCGGGACGGAGGTTTATGGCTACACCTTC CASSTGTEVYGYTF
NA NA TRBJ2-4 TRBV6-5 TGTGCCAGCAGTTACTCGGGGGTGAGGGCCAAAAACATTCAGTACTTC CASSYSGVRAKNIQYF
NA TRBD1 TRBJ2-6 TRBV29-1 TGCAGCGTTCCCGGGACAGGGGTCTTGGCTGGGGCCAACGTCCTGACTTTC CSVPGTGVLAGANVLTF
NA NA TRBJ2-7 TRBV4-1 TGCGCCAGCAGCCAAGAACAGACACCACGCGAGCAGTACTTC CASSQEQTPREQYF
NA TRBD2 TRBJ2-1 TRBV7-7 TGTGCCAGCACTGAAAGGAGGGGAACTAGCGGGATGAGCTCCTACAATGAGCAGTTCTTC CASTERRGTSGMSSYNEQFF
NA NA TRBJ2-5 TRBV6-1 TGTGCCAGCAGTGAAGCGCCGGGGGTAAAGAAGACCCAGTACTTC CASSEAPGVKKTQYF
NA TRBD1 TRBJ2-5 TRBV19 TGTGCCAGTAGTAAGCGGACAGGCCTTGGGGAGACCCAGTACTTC CASSKRTGLGETQYF
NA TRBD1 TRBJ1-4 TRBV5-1 TGCGCCAGCAGATGGGGGGACAGGGAAGGCGAAAAACTGTTTTTT CASRWGDREGEKLFF
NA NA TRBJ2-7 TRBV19 TGTGCCAGTAGTATAAAACCCGGGACCTACGAGCAGTACTTC CASSIKPGTYEQYF
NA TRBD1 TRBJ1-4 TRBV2 TGTGCCAGCAGGCCCGACAGGGGTGGATTTGTGAAACTGTTTTTT CASRPDRGGFVKLFF
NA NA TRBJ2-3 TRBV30 TGTGCCTGGAGTGGGGGACTTACGAGGGAATCGAAGTATTTT CAWSGGLTRESKYF
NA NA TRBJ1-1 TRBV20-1 TGCAGTGTAGGGAGCCTCACTGAAGCTTTCTTT CSVGSLTEAFF
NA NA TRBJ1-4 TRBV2 TGTGCCAGCACAAGGACACGGTCGGGTAATGAAAAACTGTTTTTT CASTRTRSGNEKLFF
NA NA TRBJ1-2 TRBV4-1 TGCGCCAGCAGCCAAGAGCCCCGGGTTCCGGGCTACACCTTC CASSQEPRVPGYTF
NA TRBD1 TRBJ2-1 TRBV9 TGTGCCAGCAGCGTAGTAGACAGGGGGCGTGAGAGCTCCTACAATGAGCAGTTCTTC CASSVVDRGRESSYNEQFF
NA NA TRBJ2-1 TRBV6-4 TGTGCCAGCAGTGTTAATCCAAGCTCCTACAATGAGCAGTTCTTC CASSVNPSSYNEQFF
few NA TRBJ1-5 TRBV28 TGTGCCAGCAGTCCCAGGAAGCGGAGCCTCGTGCAGCCCCAGCATTTT CASSPRKRSLVQPQHF
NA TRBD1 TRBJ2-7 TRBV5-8 TGTGCCAGCAGCCGTGGACAGGGTTCCTACGAGCAGTACTTC CASSRGQGSYEQYF
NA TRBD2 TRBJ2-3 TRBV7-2 TGTGCCAGCAGCCCAAAGACTAGCGGTAGAGGGACAGATACGCAGTATTTT CASSPKTSGRGTDTQYF
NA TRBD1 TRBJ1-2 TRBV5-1 TGCGCCAGTTCAGGGGGTGCGAACTATGGCTACACCTTC CASSGGANYGYTF
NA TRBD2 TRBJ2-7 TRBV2 TGTGCCAGCCGTCCCTTAGCGGGAGTCAGGAGCGAGCAGTACTTC CASRPLAGVRSEQYF
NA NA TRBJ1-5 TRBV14 TGTGCCAGCAGCCAAGCAGGGGCCCTAGAAACCTATAGCAATCAGCCCCAGCATTTT CASSQAGALETYSNQPQHF
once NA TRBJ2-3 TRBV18 TGTGCCAGCTCACGACTGGGACTTAGAGGCACAGATACGCAGTATTTT CASSRLGLRGTDTQYF
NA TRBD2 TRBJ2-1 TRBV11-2 TGTGCCAGCAGCGTGCCCGGGACTAGCGAAAACAATGAGCAGTTCTTC CASSVPGTSENNEQFF